Here is one T cell receptor (beta chain) with its context. Trimming cost V 0 bases and J 12 bases, with 12 bases left between them. The CDR3 loop spans 13 amino acids. The germline CDR1 and CDR2 sequences are GTSNPN and SVGIG (reference sequence). TCR beta chains were sequenced at survey level with immunoSEQ. Clones were sequenced by immunoSEQ multiplex PCR, and TCRdb holds only the in-frame ones, with some missing. The data contain under 55,000 clones, about 92% of them singletons. The clonotype comes from a man aged 35-49 years with rheumatoid arthritis. This chain joins TRBV30 and TRBJ2-6, with D possibly TRBD2 on 5 matching bases. Sequenced input: PBMCs. CDR3 coding DNA: TGTGCCTGGAGTGTGGCTGGTGCGGGCGTCCTGACTTTC. It specifies CAWSVAGAGVLTF.